The next 16 T cell receptor beta chains were all read from a single sample in a study of blood T cell repertoires in COVID-19. Clones were read by immunoSEQ multiplex PCR, and TCRdb kept only the in-frame ones, dropping some. The profile shows fewer than 130,000 clones, roughly 80% of them singletons. Sequenced material: peripheral blood. These receptors all stem from a man in his 70s with active or convalescent COVID-19.

The chain couples TRBV5-1 to TRBJ1-2; the D is unclear. The CDR3 runs 14 residues. V lost 4 bases and J lost 4, with 14 bases in between. Germline V gene sequence: CDR1 SGHRS, CDR2 YFSETQ. The CDR3 reads CASSRGDRAYGYTF. The CDR3 DNA is TGCGCCAGCAGCCGGGGTGATAGGGCCTATGGCTACACCTTC.

The V gene is TRBV20-1, the J gene TRBJ2-3, with TRBD2 as a possible D gene (6 bases). CDR1 and CDR2 from the germline V gene are DFQATT and SNEGSKA (reference sequence). The CDR3 sequence is 14 residues long. The germline V and J ends were trimmed by 3 bases and 0 bases, with 10 bases remaining between them. The CDR3 DNA reads TGCAGTGCTAGTTATCGGGAGAGCACAGATACGCAGTATTTT. Translating gives CSASYRESTDTQYF.

V and J are TRBV5-1 and TRBJ1-6; 8 positions match TRBD1. Trimming removed 6 bases from V and 6 bases from J; junction bases left unmatched: 5. The CDR3 runs to 14 residues. Germline V gene data show CDR1 as SGHRS and CDR2 as YFSETQ. DNA for the CDR3: TGCGCCAGCAATCAGGGGGCGATTAATTCACCCCTCCACTTT. This sequence encodes CASNQGAINSPLHF.

This clone occurred a few times. This chain uses TRBV24-1 with TRBJ2-3; D is undetermined. CDR1 is KGHDR and CDR2 is SFDVKD in the germline V gene. There are 13 residues in the CDR3. The ends were cut back, 5 bases at V and 1 base at J, with 6 bases in the middle. The CDR3 region has the DNA TGTGCCACCAGTGCCGTAGGCACAGATACGCAGTATTTT. Protein: CATSAVGTDTQYF.

For this clone: The germline gene is not matched at one end of the junction; a read error may be the cause. V gene TRBV3-1 (or the pseudogene TRBV3-2) combines with J gene TRBJ1-5; D is uncertain. The CDR3 covers 14 residues. In germline, CDR1 is LGHDT, CDR2 YNNKEL (reference sequence). As DNA, the CDR3 is TGTGCCAGCAGCCAAGGCACCGCTGCTCAGGCCCAGCATTTT. As protein: CASSQGTAAQAQHF.

This clone occurred once. The chain recombines TRBV4-1 with TRBJ2-6, with 8 bases identical to TRBD2. Trimming at V came to 7 bases and at J to 1 base, leaving 6 bases not matched to a gene. The CDR3 has 16 amino acids. Germline V gives CDR1 MGHRA, CDR2 YSYEKL. This chain's CDR3 is CASKLAEGSGANVLTF. CDR3 in DNA: TGCGCCAGCAAACTAGCGGAAGGTTCTGGGGCCAACGTCCTGACTTTC.

This chain links TRBV5-4 with TRBJ2-5; 10 nucleotides line up with TRBD1. This CDR3 is 14 amino acids long. Trimming removed 6 bases from V and 5 bases from J; junction bases left unmatched: 7. The germline CDR1 and CDR2 sequences are SGHNT and YYREEE (reference sequence). CDR3 residues: CASTPTGGGETQYF. CDR3 sequence (DNA): TGTGCCAGCACCCCGACAGGGGGCGGGGAGACCCAGTACTTC.

V usage is TRBV6-1 and J usage is TRBJ2-1; the match to TRBD2 covers 8 bases. The junction had 4 bases not matched to a gene; V was cut back by 2 bases and J by 4 bases. Germline V gives CDR1 MNHNS, CDR2 SASEGT. The CDR3 contains 15 residues. CDR3 sequence reads: CASSERIAGYNEQFF. DNA for the CDR3: TGTGCCAGCAGTGAAAGGATAGCGGGATACAATGAGCAGTTCTTC.

The chain recombines TRBV7-2 with TRBJ2-2; D is unclear. The CDR3 runs 17 residues. Germline V gene sequence: CDR1 SGHTA, CDR2 FQGNSA. The ends were cut back, 5 bases at V and 3 bases at J, with 19 bases in the middle. The CDR3 bases are TGTGCCAGCAGCCCGTCCCTAGTTTACTGGGACACCGGGGAGCTGTTTTTT. Translated, it gives CASSPSLVYWDTGELFF.

This clone has a single count. This chain uses TRBV5-5 with TRBJ2-4; no definite D call. Germline values: CDR1 SGHKS, CDR2 YYEKEE (reference sequence). V shed 4 bases and J shed 0 bases, with 5 bases lying between them. CDR3 length: 13 amino acids. The CDR3 protein is CASSLGAKNIQYF. Written as DNA, the CDR3 is TGTGCCAGCAGCCTCGGAGCCAAAAACATTCAGTACTTC. The variable domain in full, completed from reference TRBV5-5 and TRBJ2-4, reads DAGVTQSPTHLIKTRGQQVTLRCSPISGHKSVSWYQQVLGQGPQFIFQYYEKEERGRGNFPDRFSARQFPNYSSELNVNALLLGDSALYLCASSLGAKNIQYFGAGTRLSVL.

V is TRBV5-6 and J is TRBJ2-3; D is ambiguous. From germline, CDR1 is SGHDT and CDR2 YYEEEE. Trimming took 0 bases from V and 0 from J, leaving 8 bases between them. This CDR3 contains 15 residues. In DNA, the CDR3 is TGTGCCAGCAGCTTGGCCAGGTACAGCACAGATACGCAGTATTTT. Residues: CASSLARYSTDTQYF.

The rearrangement uses TRBV24-1 and TRBJ2-1; possible D gene TRBD1, 6 bases. The CDR3 covers 16 residues. V was shortened by 4 bases and J by 6 bases, with 18 bases between the two germline ends. The V gene's germline CDR1 is KGHDR and CDR2 SFDVKD. This chain's CDR3 is CATSETTTGYGNEQFF. Here the CDR3 DNA reads TGTGCCACCAGTGAAACCACAACAGGGTACGGCAATGAGCAGTTCTTC.

This clone was recorded a few times. The rearrangement uses TRBV25-1 and TRBJ1-2; the D is unclear. V was shortened by 4 bases and J by 8 bases, with 11 bases between the two germline ends. Germline values: CDR1 MGHDK, CDR2 SYGVNS. The CDR3 has 12 residues. The CDR3 region is CASSVTSGGYTF. The CDR3 DNA follows: TGTGCCAGCAGTGTAACCTCGGGGGGCTACACCTTC.

The genes are TRBV23-1 and TRBJ2-1; D is ambiguous. TRBV23-1 falls under the ORF class, with uncertain function. V was cut by 0 bases and J by 0 bases, with 21 bases left in between. The CDR3 loop spans 20 amino acids. The CDR3 DNA is TGCGCCAGCAGTCAATCTCCCCATGTTCTCGCCGTGAGCTCCTACAATGAGCAGTTCTTC. It is translated as CASSQSPHVLAVSSYNEQFF.

This clone has only a few counts. The chain has TRBV27 and TRBJ1-5; 9 positions match TRBD1. This CDR3 contains 17 residues. Germline V gives CDR1 MNHEY, CDR2 SMNVEV (reference sequence). Trimming cost V 3 bases and J 7 bases; bases outside gene matches: 13. CDR3 in amino acids: CASSFRFTGGNQQPQHF. CDR3 coding DNA: TGTGCCAGCAGTTTTCGGTTCACAGGGGGCAATCAGCAGCCCCAGCATTTT.

This clone was counted between two and nine times. The chain has TRBV19 and TRBJ1-2; 9 bases line up with TRBD1. CDR3 length equals 13 residues. Germline CDR1 LNHDA, CDR2 SQIVND (reference sequence). V lost 6 bases to trimming and J lost 8 bases; unmatched junction nucleotides: 7. CDR3 sequence (DNA): TGTGCCAGTAGCCCGGACAGGGGACAGGGCTACACCTTC. Its protein product is CASSPDRGQGYTF.